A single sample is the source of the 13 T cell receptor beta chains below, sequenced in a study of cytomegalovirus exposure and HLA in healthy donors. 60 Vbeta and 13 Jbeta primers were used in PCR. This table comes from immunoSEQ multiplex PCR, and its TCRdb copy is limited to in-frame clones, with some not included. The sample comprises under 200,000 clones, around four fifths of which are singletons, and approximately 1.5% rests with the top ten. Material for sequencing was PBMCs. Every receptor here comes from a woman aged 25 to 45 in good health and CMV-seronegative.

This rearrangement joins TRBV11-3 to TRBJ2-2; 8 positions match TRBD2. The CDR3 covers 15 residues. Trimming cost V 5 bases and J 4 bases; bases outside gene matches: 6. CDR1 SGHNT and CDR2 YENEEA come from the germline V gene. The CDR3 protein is CASSQSGGPTGELFF. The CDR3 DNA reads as TGTGCCAGCAGCCAAAGCGGGGGCCCCACCGGGGAGCTGTTTTTT.

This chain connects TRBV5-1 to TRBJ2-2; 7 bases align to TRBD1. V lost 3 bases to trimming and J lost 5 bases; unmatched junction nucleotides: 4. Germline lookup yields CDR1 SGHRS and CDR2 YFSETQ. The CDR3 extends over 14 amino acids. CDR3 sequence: CASSSGQITGELFF. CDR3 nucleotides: TGCGCCAGCAGCTCGGGACAGATAACCGGGGAGCTGTTTTTT. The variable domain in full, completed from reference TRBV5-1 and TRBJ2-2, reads KAGVTQTPRYLIKTRGQQVTLSCSPISGHRSVSWYQQTPGQGLQFLFEYFSETQRNKGNFPGRFSGRQFSNSRSEMNVSTLELGDSALYLCASSSGQITGELFFGEGSRLTVL.

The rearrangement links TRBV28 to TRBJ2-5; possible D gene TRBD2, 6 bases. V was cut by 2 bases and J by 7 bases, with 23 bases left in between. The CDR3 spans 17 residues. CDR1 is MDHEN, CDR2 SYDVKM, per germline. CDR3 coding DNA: TGTGCCAGCAGTTTACGCGGGGCGAGCCCTCTTCGAGGGACCCAGTACTTC. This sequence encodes CASSLRGASPLRGTQYF.

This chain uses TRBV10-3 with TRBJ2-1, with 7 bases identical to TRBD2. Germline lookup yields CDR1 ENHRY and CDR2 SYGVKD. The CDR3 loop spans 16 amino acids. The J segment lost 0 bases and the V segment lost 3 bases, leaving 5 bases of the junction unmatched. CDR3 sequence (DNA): TGTGCCATCAGTGATTGGCGGGGGAGCTCCTACAATGAGCAGTTCTTC. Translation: CAISDWRGSSYNEQFF.

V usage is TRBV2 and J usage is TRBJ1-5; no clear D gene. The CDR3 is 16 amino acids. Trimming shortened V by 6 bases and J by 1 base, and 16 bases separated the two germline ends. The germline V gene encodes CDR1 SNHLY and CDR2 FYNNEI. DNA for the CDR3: TGTGCCAGCAGCCTACGTCTCCAAAACAGCAATCAGCCCCAGCATTTT. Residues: CASSLRLQNSNQPQHF.

The CDR3: CASSSRDRGIFAEAFF. For the CDR3, the DNA is TGTGCCAGCAGCTCTCGGGACAGGGGAATTTTCGCTGAAGCTTTCTTT. The rearrangement uses TRBV7-9 and TRBJ1-1, with 10 bases that match TRBD1. The CDR3 sequence is 16 residues long. The V and J ends lost 4 bases and 6 bases, in that order; junction bases with no gene match: 11. CDR1 and CDR2 from the germline V gene are SEHNR and FQNEAQ (reference sequence).

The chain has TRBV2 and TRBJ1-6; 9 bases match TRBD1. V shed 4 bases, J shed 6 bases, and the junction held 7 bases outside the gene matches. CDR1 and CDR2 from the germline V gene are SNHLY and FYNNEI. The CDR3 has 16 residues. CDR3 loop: CASSGQGGSVNSPLHF. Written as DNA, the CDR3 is TGTGCCAGCAGTGGACAGGGGGGAAGTGTTAATTCACCCCTCCACTTT.

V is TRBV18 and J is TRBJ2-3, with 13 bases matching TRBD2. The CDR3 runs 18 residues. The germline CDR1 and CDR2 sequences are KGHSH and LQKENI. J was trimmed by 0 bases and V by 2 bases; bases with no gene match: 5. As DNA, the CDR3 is TGTGCCAGCTCACCAAGACTAGCGGGGGGAATAAGCACAGATACGCAGTATTTT. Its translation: CASSPRLAGGISTDTQYF.

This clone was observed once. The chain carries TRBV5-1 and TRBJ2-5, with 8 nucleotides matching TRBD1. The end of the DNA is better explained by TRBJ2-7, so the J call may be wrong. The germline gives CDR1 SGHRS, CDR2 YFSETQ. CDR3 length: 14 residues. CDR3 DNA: TGCGCCAGCAGCGTGACAGGGGCGTCCTACGAGCAGTACTTC. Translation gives CASSVTGASYEQYF.

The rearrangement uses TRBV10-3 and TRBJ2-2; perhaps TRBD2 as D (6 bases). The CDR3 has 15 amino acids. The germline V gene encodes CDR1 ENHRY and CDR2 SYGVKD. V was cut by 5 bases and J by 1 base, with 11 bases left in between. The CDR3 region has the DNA TGTGCCATCAGTTATGGAGGGATGAACACCGGGGAGCTGTTTTTT. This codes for CAISYGGMNTGELFF.

CDR3 bases: TGCGCCAGCAGCCAAGAGGTGGGGCAGCTAAATCAGCCCCAGCATTTT. It encodes CASSQEVGQLNQPQHF. V gene TRBV4-1 combines with J gene TRBJ1-5, with D maybe TRBD1 (5 bases). Trimming pared 0 bases from V and 4 bases from J, leaving 13 bases between. The CDR3 sequence is 16 residues long. Germline V gene data show CDR1 as MGHRA and CDR2 as YSYEKL.

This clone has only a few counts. In nucleotides, the CDR3 is TGTGCCAGCAGTTATCCACAGGGGATAGAAGCTTTCTTT. Translated, it gives CASSYPQGIEAFF. V and J are TRBV6-6 and TRBJ1-1, with TRBD1 matching over 7 bases. Germline loops: CDR1 MNHNY, CDR2 SVGAGI (reference sequence). Unmatched junction bases numbered 6, after V lost 3 bases and J lost 8 bases. The CDR3 covers 13 residues.

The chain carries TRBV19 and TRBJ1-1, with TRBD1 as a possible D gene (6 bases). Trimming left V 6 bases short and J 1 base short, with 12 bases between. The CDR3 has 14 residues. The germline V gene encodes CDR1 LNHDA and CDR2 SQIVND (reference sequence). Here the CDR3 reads CASSQGRGNTEAFF. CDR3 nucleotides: TGTGCCAGTAGCCAGGGGAGGGGGAACACTGAAGCTTTCTTT.